The clone carrying this T cell receptor (beta chain) has a count of ten or more. Its antigen is as yet unknown. This sample is part of a study of early T cells in non-severe SARS-CoV-2 infection. Overall study context: The input, bulk RNA from unsorted whole blood, was sequenced, and chains were unpaired.

Germline loops: CDR1 MNHNS, CDR2 SASEGT. The CDR3 has 15 amino acids. The ends lost 0 bases at V and 4 bases at J; junction bases unmatched: 2. Study-level results: CD4 and private specificities were missed by VDJdb matching, which favored anti-spike CD8 responses.

The library protocol tagged individual cDNA molecules with unique molecular identifiers. MiXCR, applied by TCRdb to the 5' RACE reads, yields one record per CDR3 protein. This table holds 75,000 to 90,000 distinct CDR3 sequences, about 13% found once. Sequenced input: whole blood. The chain combines TRBV6-1 with TRBJ2-3; 9 positions match TRBD2. This TCR was recovered from an adult who was a healthcare worker with PCR-confirmed SARS-CoV-2 infection or an uninfected control (not recorded which). CDR3 sequence (DNA): TGTGCCAGCAGTGAAGCTAGCGGGGGTCCAGATACGCAGTATTTT. It yields the protein CASSEASGGPDTQYF.